These T cell receptor beta chains were read from a single sample in a study of shared clonotypes between healthy human individuals. Clones were sequenced by immunoSEQ multiplex PCR, and TCRdb holds only the in-frame ones, with some missing. Among approximately 510,000 clones, 79% were seen once, and the ten largest hold approximately 12%. The sequenced sample was PBMCs. All receptors derive from a woman aged 40 to 50 in good health. Some clones in this sample may be carry-over from other donors' samples. Each CDR3 is given with its conserved first and last residue. A D gene is named only where the DNA matches it firmly. Only part of the rows carry a size: once, few, many, or a class if the clone is expanded.

DNA,CDR3,D,V,J,size
TGTGCCAGCAGTCTCAGAGGGAACACTGAAGCTTTCTTT,CASSLRGNTEAFF,-,TRBV6-5,TRBJ1-1,-
TGTGCCAGCAGTTTATACGGGAGAGGTAATGAGCAGTTCTTC,CASSLYGRGNEQFF,-,TRBV27,TRBJ2-1,few
TGCGCCAGCAGCTTGGCCGGAACTACACCAGATACGCAGTATTTT,CASSLAGTTPDTQYF,-,TRBV5-1,TRBJ2-3,-
TGCGCCAGCAGCTTCTACGGGACAGTCTATAGCAATCAGCCCCAGCATTTT,CASSFYGTVYSNQPQHF,TRBD1,TRBV5-1,TRBJ1-5,-
TGTGCCAGCAGCCTCTCAGGCCGCAGCGGGAGGCTTCTCTCCTACAATGAGCAGTTCTTC,CASSLSGRSGRLLSYNEQFF,TRBD2,TRBV7-8,TRBJ2-1,-
TGTGCCAGCAGCCCCGGGTTTGGGGCGAGTGGCTATGGCTACACCTTC,CASSPGFGASGYGYTF,-,TRBV4-2,TRBJ1-2,-
TGTGCCAGCAGCCCCCGTAGCGGGAGAAACACAGATACGCAGTATTTT,CASSPRSGRNTDTQYF,TRBD2,TRBV7-6,TRBJ2-3,-
TGTGCCAGCAGCTTAATGCTAGCGGAGACGGACAATGAGCAGTTCTTC,CASSLMLAETDNEQFF,TRBD2,TRBV7-3,TRBJ2-1,-
TGTGCCAGCAGCTTGCGGAGCGTCCTCACCTACGAGCAGTACTTC,CASSLRSVLTYEQYF,-,TRBV5-4,TRBJ2-7,-
TGTGCCAGCAGCTCCTCACGGATCTCCTACGAGCAGTACTTC,CASSSSRISYEQYF,-,TRBV11-2,TRBJ2-7,-
TGTGCCAGCAGCTTACGAATGACAGGAAATGAGCAGTTCTTC,CASSLRMTGNEQFF,-,TRBV7-9,TRBJ2-1,-
TGTGCCAGCAGTTTCCTAGCGGGAGTCTCCGGGGAGCTGTTTTTT,CASSFLAGVSGELFF,TRBD2,TRBV27,TRBJ2-2,once
TGTGCCTGGAATGACAGAAATAATTCACCCCTCCACTTT,CAWNDRNNSPLHF,-,TRBV30,TRBJ1-6,many
TGTGCCAGCAGTTTATCGGGAAGCGGGGAGCTGTTTTTT,CASSLSGSGELFF,-,TRBV27,TRBJ2-2,-
TGTGCCAGCGGGTCCACGGGGGACTCCGGTGAGCAGTTCTTC,CASGSTGDSGEQFF,-,TRBV6-4,TRBJ2-1,once
TGTGCCAGCAGTTATATGGACAGTAAGCAAGAGACCCAGTACTTC,CASSYMDSKQETQYF,-,TRBV7-9,TRBJ2-5,few
TGTGCCAGCAGCGTTTGGGCCAAAAACATTCAGTACTTC,CASSVWAKNIQYF,-,TRBV11-2,TRBJ2-4,-
TGTGCCAGCCAGATTAGAACAGGGTTGGGCAATCAGCCCCAGCATTTT,CASQIRTGLGNQPQHF,-,TRBV19,TRBJ1-5,-
TGTGCCAGCAGTTACTCTAGGGGTGCTAATGAAAAACTGTTTTTT,CASSYSRGANEKLFF,-,TRBV6-5,TRBJ1-4,-
TGTGCCAGCACGACTTGGCAAAACAATGAGCAGTTCTTC,CASTTWQNNEQFF,-,TRBV2,TRBJ2-1,-